The rows below give T cell receptor beta chains drawn from one sample of a study of response to subunit inactivated influenza vaccine. TCRdb recomputed calls from the RT-PCR reads with MiXCR, one row per CDR3 protein. The data show about 570,000 distinct CDR3 sequences, with over 9% seen just once and roughly 11% held by the top ten. These sequences were also reported in another study, on T cells expressing NK-cell markers.

Source: PBMCs from blood, taken on the day of vaccination. The receptors stem from a man aged 45-65 years who received an inactivated influenza vaccine. Both conserved end residues are part of each CDR3.

cdr3_length: 13; v_call: TRBV10-3; j_call: TRBJ2-7; cdr3_aa: CAISGRQNYEQYF
cdr3_length: 17; v_call: TRBV3-1; j_call: TRBJ2-1; cdr3_aa: CASSQEVGLAGHNEQFF
cdr3_length: 15; v_call: TRBV5-1; j_call: TRBJ2-3; cdr3_aa: CASSPAGVGTDTQYF
cdr3_length: 16; v_call: TRBV20-1; j_call: TRBJ1-1; cdr3_aa: CSARDRGQGRNTEAFF
cdr3_length: 16; v_call: TRBV7-9; j_call: TRBJ2-5; cdr3_aa: CASSHGGLAGAETQYF
cdr3_length: 15; v_call: TRBV7-9; j_call: TRBJ2-7; cdr3_aa: CASSRAGTGVYEQYF
cdr3_length: 13; v_call: TRBV15; j_call: TRBJ1-4; cdr3_aa: CATTKGAGEKLFF
cdr3_length: 14; v_call: TRBV29-1; j_call: TRBJ1-1; cdr3_aa: CSARGQGGKTEAFF
cdr3_length: 17; v_call: TRBV29-1; j_call: TRBJ2-3; cdr3_aa: CSVAGSDLLLALDTQYF
cdr3_length: 13; v_call: TRBV11-2; j_call: TRBJ2-4; cdr3_aa: CASSWNQRDIQYF
cdr3_length: 14; v_call: TRBV5-1; j_call: TRBJ2-4; cdr3_aa: CASSMTSGKNIQYF
cdr3_length: 17; v_call: TRBV4-3; j_call: TRBJ2-2; cdr3_aa: CASSHQGLAGGTGELFF
cdr3_length: 15; v_call: TRBV9; j_call: TRBJ2-6; cdr3_aa: CASSVGVSGANVLTF
cdr3_length: 17; v_call: TRBV4-2; j_call: TRBJ1-5; cdr3_aa: CASSQDQGRGAYQPQHF
cdr3_length: 15; v_call: TRBV7-8; j_call: TRBJ2-4; cdr3_aa: CASSLGRDLKNIQYF
cdr3_length: 14; v_call: TRBV20-1; j_call: TRBJ2-5; cdr3_aa: CSASAAGGPETQYF
cdr3_length: 18; v_call: TRBV9; j_call: TRBJ2-1; cdr3_aa: CASSVARTRRSGYNEQFF
cdr3_length: 14; v_call: TRBV5-1; j_call: TRBJ2-2; cdr3_aa: CASSLTGGSRELFF
cdr3_length: 16; v_call: TRBV9; j_call: TRBJ2-3; cdr3_aa: CASSSSRITSTDTQYF
cdr3_length: 17; v_call: TRBV7-9; j_call: TRBJ2-7; cdr3_aa: CASSLNRKTASSYEQYF
cdr3_length: 14; v_call: TRBV25-1; j_call: TRBJ2-5; cdr3_aa: CASSERGWGETQYF
cdr3_length: 15; v_call: TRBV23-1; j_call: TRBJ1-2; cdr3_aa: CASVAGPLNNYGYTF
cdr3_length: 15; v_call: TRBV7-2; j_call: TRBJ2-3; cdr3_aa: CASSSVGVSTDTQYF
cdr3_length: 9; v_call: TRBV14; j_call: TRBJ2-7; cdr3_aa: CASSQGQYF